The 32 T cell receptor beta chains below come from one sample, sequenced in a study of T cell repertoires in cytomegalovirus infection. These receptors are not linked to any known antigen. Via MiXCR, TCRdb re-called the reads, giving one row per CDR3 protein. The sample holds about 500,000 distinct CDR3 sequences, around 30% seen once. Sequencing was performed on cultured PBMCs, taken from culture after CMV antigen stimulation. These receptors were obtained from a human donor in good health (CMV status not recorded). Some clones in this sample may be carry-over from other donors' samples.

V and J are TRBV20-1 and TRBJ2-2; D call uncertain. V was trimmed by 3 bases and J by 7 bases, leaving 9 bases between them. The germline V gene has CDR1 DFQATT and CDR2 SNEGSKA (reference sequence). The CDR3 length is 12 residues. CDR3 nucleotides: TGCAGTGCTAGTAAGGTCGGCGGGGAGCTGTTTTTT. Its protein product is CSASKVGGELFF.

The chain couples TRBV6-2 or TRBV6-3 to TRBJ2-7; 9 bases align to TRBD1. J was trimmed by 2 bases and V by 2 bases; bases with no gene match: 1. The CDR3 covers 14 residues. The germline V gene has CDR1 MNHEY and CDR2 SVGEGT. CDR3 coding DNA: TGTGCCAGCAGTTACGGGGACAGGGCCTACGAGCAGTACGTC. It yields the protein CASSYGDRAYEQYV.

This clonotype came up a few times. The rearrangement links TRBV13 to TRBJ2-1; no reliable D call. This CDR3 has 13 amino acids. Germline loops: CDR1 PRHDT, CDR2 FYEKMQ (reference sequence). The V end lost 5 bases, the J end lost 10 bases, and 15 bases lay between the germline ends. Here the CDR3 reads CASSGSPSREQFF. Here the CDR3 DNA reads TGTGCCAGCAGCGGATCACCGTCCAGGGAGCAGTTCTTC. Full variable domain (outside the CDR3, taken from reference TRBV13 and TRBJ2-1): AAGVIQSPRHLIKEKRETATLKCYPIPRHDTVYWYQQGPGQDPQFLISFYEKMQSDKGSIPDRFSAQQFSDYHSELNMSSLELGDSALYFCASSGSPSREQFFGPGTRLTVL.

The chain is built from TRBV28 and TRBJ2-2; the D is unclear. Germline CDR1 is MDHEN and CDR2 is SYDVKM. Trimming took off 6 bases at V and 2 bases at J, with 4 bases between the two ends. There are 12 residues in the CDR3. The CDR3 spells CASRDNTGELFF. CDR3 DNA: TGTGCCAGCAGGGACAACACCGGGGAGCTGTTTTTT.

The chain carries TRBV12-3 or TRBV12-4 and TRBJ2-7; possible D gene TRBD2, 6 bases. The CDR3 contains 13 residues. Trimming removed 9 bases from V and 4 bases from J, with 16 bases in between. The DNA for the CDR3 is TGTGCCAGTCCGACTCTCGGGAGATACGAGCAGTACGTC. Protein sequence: CASPTLGRYEQYV.

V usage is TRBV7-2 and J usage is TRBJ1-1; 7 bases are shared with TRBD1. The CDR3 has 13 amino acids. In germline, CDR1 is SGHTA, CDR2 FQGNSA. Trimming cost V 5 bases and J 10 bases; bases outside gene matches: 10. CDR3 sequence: CASSNGQAGGAFF. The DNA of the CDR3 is TGTGCCAGCAGCAACGGACAGGCGGGGGGAGCTTTCTTT.

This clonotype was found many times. The CDR3 region has the DNA TGTGCCAGCAGCTTAGCGATTGGAAGAATTAATCAGCCCCAGCATTTT. Translating gives CASSLAIGRINQPQHF. The chain employs TRBV7-4 and TRBJ1-5; the D is unclear. Germline assignment: CDR1 SGHVT and CDR2 SQSDAQ. This CDR3 has 16 amino acids. V was pared by 0 bases and J by 4 bases, with 13 bases between. Supplemented by reference TRBV7-4 and TRBJ1-5, the full variable domain reads GAGVSQSPRYKVAKRGRDVALRCDSISGHVTLYWYRQTLGQGSEVLTYSQSDAQRDKSGRPSGRFSAERPERSVSTLKIQRTEQGDSAVYLCASSLAIGRINQPQHFGDGTRLSIL.

In DNA form, the CDR3 reads TGTGCCAGCAGCCAAGAGTGGCGGGCCCCAGATACGCAGTATTTT. Translating it yields CASSQEWRAPDTQYF. The rearrangement uses TRBV4-2 and TRBJ2-3, with a possible D match to TRBD2 (5 bases). CDR3 length: 15 amino acids. Germline values: CDR1 LGHNA, CDR2 YNFKEQ. Trimming cost V 0 bases and J 4 bases, with 11 bases left between them.

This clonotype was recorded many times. Here the CDR3 reads CASSLYLAGSNEQFF. In DNA form, the CDR3 reads TGTGCCAGCAGCTTATATTTAGCGGGATCCAATGAGCAGTTCTTC. The chain recombines TRBV7-2 with TRBJ2-1, with 8 bases matching TRBD2. Germline assignment: CDR1 SGHTA and CDR2 FQGNSA. J gave up 6 bases and V 2 bases, and 6 bases lay outside the gene matches. There are 15 residues in the CDR3.

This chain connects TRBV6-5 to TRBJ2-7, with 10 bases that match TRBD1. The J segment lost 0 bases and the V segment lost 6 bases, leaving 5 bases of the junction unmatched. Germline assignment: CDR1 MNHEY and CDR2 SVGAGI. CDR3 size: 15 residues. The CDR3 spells CASRKGQGVSYEQYV. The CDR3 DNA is TGTGCCAGCAGAAAAGGACAGGGGGTCTCCTACGAGCAGTACGTC.

CDR3 coding DNA: TGTGCCAGCAGTTCTGCCCGGCCGGGAGGGTACCGCAATGAGCAGTTCTTC. As protein: CASSSARPGGYRNEQFF. The chain couples TRBV7-9 to TRBJ2-1, with 8 bases matching TRBD2. This CDR3 is built from 17 residues. The germline V gene has CDR1 SEHNR and CDR2 FQNEAQ (reference sequence). Germline trimming cut 6 bases from V and 6 bases from J; bases unmatched to any gene: 16.

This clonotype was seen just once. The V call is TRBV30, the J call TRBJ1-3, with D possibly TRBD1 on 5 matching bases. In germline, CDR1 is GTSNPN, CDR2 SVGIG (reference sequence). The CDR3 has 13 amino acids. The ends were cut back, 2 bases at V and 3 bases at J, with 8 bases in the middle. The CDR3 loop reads CAWSQGNGNTIYF. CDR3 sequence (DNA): TGTGCCTGGAGTCAGGGTAATGGAAACACCATATATTTT.

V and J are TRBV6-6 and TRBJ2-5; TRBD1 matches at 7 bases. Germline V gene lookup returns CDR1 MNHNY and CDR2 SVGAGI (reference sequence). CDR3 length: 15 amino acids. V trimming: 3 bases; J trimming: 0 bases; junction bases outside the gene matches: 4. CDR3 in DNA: TGTGCCAGCAGTTATCTGGACAGGCACCAAGAGACCCAGTACTTC. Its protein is CASSYLDRHQETQYF.

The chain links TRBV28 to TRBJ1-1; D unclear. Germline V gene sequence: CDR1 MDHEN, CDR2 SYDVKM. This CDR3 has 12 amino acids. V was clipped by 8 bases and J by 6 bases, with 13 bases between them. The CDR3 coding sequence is TGTGCCAGCTTCGGAGGAGCCCCTGAAGCTTTCTTT. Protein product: CASFGGAPEAFF.

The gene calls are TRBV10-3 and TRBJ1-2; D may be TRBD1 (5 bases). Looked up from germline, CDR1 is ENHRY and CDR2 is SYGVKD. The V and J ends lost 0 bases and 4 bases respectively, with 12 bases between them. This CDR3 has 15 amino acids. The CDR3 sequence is CAISESGGSSYGYTF. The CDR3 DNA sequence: TGTGCCATCAGTGAGTCCGGGGGAAGCTCCTATGGCTACACCTTC.

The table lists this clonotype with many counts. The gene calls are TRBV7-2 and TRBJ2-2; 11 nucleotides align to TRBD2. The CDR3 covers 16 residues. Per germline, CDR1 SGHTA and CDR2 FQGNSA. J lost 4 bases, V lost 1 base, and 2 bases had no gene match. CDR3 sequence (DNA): TGTGCCAGCAGCTTAGGACTAGCGGGGTCCACCGGGGAGCTGTTTTTT. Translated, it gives CASSLGLAGSTGELFF.

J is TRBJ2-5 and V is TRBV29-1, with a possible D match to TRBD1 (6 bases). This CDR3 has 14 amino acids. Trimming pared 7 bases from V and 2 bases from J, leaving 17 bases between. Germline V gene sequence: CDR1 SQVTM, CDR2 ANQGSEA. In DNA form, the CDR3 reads TGCAGCGCACTCTCAGGGGCTAATCAAGAGACCCAGTACTTC. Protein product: CSALSGANQETQYF.

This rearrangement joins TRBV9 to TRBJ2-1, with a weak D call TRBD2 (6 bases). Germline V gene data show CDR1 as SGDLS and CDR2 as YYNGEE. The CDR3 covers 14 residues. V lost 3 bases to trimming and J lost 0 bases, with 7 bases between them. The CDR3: CASSAGVSYNEQFF. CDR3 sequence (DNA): TGTGCCAGCAGCGCGGGGGTCTCCTACAATGAGCAGTTCTTC.

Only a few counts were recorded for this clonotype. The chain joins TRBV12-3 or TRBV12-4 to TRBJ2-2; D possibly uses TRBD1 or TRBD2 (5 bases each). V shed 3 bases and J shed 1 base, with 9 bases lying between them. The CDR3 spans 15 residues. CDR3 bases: TGTGCCAGCAGTTTTTCGGGGCAGAACACCGGGGAGCTGTTTTTT. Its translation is CASSFSGQNTGELFF.

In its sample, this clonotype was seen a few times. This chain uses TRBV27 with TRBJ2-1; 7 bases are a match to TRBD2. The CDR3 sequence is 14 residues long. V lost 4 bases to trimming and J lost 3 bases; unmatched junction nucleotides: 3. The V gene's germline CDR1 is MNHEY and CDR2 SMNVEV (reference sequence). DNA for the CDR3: TGTGCCAGCAGTTACAGCGGGGTCTACAATGAGCAGTTCTTC. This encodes CASSYSGVYNEQFF.

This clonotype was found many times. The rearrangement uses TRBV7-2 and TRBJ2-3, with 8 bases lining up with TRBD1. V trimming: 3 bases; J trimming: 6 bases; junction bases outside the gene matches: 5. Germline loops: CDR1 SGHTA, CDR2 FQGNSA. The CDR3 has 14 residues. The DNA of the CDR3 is TGTGCCAGCAGCTTCAGGGGGCAGAGGGATACGCAGTATTTT. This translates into CASSFRGQRDTQYF. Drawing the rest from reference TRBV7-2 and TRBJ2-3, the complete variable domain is GAGVSQSPSNKVTEKGKDVELRCDPISGHTALYWYRQSLGQGLEFLIYFQGNSAPDKSGLPSDRFSAERTGGSVSTLTIQRTQQEDSAVYLCASSFRGQRDTQYFGPGTRLTVL.

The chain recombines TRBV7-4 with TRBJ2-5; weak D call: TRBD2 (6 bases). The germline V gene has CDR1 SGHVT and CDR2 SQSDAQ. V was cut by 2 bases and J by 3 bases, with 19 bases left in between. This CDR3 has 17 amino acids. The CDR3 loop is CASSLIRAGMAKETQYF. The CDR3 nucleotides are TGTGCCAGCAGCTTAATCCGGGCGGGGATGGCTAAAGAGACCCAGTACTTC.

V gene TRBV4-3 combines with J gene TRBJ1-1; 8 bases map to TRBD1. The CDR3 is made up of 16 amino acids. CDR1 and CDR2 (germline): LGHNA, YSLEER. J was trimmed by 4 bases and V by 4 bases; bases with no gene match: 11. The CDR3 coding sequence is TGCGCCAGCAGCCCGGAGGCAGGGGGCTTAGCCACTGAAGCTTTCTTT. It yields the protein CASSPEAGGLATEAFF.

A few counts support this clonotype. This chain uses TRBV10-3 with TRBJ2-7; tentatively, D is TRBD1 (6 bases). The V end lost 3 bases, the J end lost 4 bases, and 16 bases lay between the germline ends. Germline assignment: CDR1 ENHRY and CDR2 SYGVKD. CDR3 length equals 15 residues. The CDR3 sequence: CAISEQGTSKYEQYF. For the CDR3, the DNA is TGTGCCATCAGTGAACAGGGCACGTCCAAATACGAGCAGTACTTC.

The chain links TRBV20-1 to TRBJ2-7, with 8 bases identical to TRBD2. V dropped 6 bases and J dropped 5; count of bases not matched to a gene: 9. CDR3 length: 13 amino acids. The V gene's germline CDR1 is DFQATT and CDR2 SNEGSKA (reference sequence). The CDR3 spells CSAEGLGEHEQYF. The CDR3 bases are TGCAGTGCAGAGGGACTAGGGGAACACGAGCAGTACTTC.

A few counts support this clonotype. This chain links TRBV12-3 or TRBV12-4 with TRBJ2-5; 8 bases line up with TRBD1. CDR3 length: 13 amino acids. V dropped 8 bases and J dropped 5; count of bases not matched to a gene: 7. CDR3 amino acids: CASRKDRVETQYF. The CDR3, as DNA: TGTGCCAGCCGAAAGGACAGGGTCGAGACCCAGTACTTC.

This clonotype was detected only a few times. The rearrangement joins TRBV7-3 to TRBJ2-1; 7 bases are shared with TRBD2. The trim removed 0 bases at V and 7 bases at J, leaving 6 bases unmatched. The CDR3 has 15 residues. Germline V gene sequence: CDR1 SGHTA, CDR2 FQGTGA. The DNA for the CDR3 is TGTGCCAGCAGCTTAACGGGACTAATGGGGAATGAGCAGTTCTTC. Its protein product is CASSLTGLMGNEQFF.

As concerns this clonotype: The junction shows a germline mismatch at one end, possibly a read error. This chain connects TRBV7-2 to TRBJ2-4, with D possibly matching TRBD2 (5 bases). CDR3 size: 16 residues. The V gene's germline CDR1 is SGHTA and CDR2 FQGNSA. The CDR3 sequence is CDSSLEIAPAKNIQYF. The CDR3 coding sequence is TGTGACAGCAGCTTAGAAATAGCGCCAGCCAAAAACATTCAGTACTTC.

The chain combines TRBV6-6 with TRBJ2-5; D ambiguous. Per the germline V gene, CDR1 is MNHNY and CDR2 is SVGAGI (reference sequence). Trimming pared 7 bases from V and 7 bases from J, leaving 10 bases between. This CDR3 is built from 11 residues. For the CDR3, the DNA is TGTGCCAGCACCCATCAGGTGACCCAGTACTTC. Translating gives CASTHQVTQYF.

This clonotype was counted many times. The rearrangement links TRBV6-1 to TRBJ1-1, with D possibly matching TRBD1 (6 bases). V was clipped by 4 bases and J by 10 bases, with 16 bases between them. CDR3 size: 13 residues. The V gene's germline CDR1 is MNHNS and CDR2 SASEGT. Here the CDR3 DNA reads TGTGCCAGCAGTGCGACCCTTCAGGGGACAGCTTTCTTT. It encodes CASSATLQGTAFF.

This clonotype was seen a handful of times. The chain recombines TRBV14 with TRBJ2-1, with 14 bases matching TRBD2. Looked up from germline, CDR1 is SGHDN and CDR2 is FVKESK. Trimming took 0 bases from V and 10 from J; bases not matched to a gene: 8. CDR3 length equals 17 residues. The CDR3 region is CASSQDVGTSGREEQFF. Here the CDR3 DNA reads TGTGCCAGCAGCCAAGATGTGGGGACTAGCGGGAGAGAAGAGCAGTTCTTC.

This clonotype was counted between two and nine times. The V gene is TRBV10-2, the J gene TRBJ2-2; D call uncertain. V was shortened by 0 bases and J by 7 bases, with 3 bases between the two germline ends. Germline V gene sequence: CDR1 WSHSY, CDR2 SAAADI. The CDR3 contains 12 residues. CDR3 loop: CASSESGGELFF. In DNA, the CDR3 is TGCGCCAGCAGTGAGTCGGGCGGGGAGCTGTTTTTT.